The 30 T cell receptor beta chains reported below all come from one sample, sequenced in a study of PD-L1 blockade in urothelial cancer. TCRdb keeps only in-frame clones here, not all; method: immunoSEQ multiplex PCR. Among tens of thousands of clones listed, roughly four fifths were seen once. The specimen comprised PBMCs, sampled around atezolizumab (anti-PD-L1) treatment. These receptors were collected from a man between 65 and 80 years old with urothelial cancer.

V is TRBV7-9 and J is TRBJ2-1, with 10 bases that match TRBD2. The CDR3 sequence is 14 residues long. Germline lookup yields CDR1 SEHNR and CDR2 FQNEAQ (reference sequence). J gave up 5 bases and V 3 bases, and 1 base lay outside the gene matches. CDR3 amino acids: CASSLGTSDNEQFF. CDR3 sequence (DNA): TGTGCCAGCAGCTTGGGGACTAGCGACAATGAGCAGTTCTTC.

The genes are TRBV25-1 and TRBJ2-3, with TRBD1 as a possible D gene (5 bases). Germline V gene lookup returns CDR1 MGHDK and CDR2 SYGVNS. V was pared by 8 bases and J by 4 bases, with 16 bases between. The CDR3 runs 14 residues. The chain's CDR3 is CASAPQSGPDTQYF. CDR3 sequence (DNA): TGTGCCAGCGCACCTCAGTCAGGGCCAGATACGCAGTATTTT. The full variable domain, with the rest looked up from reference TRBV25-1 and TRBJ2-3, is EADIYQTPRYLVIGTGKKITLECSQTMGHDKMYWYQQDPGMELHLIHYSYGVNSTEKGDLSSESTVSRIRTEHFPLTLESARPSHTSQYLCASAPQSGPDTQYFGPGTRLTVL.

V usage is TRBV7-3 and J usage is TRBJ2-5, with 9 bases fitting TRBD1. V lost 5 bases and J lost 5; bases outside the gene matches: 3. CDR1 is SGHTA, CDR2 FQGTGA, per germline. This CDR3 spans 13 amino acids. The CDR3 sequence: CASSPDRGETQYF. The CDR3 DNA reads as TGTGCCAGCAGCCCCGACAGGGGGGAGACCCAGTACTTC.

The DNA of the CDR3 is TGCGCCAGCAGCTTGGATGCCGGGGGAAGGGCACCCCTCCACTTT. It translates to CASSLDAGGRAPLHF. This chain links TRBV5-1 with TRBJ1-6; TRBD1 is a possible D gene (5 bases). The germline V and J ends were trimmed by 0 bases and 11 bases, with 15 bases remaining between them. CDR1 and CDR2 from the germline V gene are SGHRS and YFSETQ. CDR3 length equals 15 residues.

The chain uses TRBV5-1 and TRBJ1-1, with D unresolved. The CDR3 is 13 amino acids. CDR1 and CDR2 (germline): SGHRS, YFSETQ. V was pared by 0 bases and J by 4 bases, with 7 bases between. Written as DNA, the CDR3 is TGCGCCAGCAGCTTGGGAGCGGGCACTGAAGCTTTCTTT. Residues: CASSLGAGTEAFF.

This sequence joins TRBV9 and TRBJ1-3, with a weak D call TRBD1 (6 bases). CDR1 and CDR2 from the germline V gene are SGDLS and YYNGEE. The CDR3 spans 15 residues. The V gene lost 0 bases and the J gene lost 3 bases, with 10 bases spanning the gap. The CDR3 DNA is TGTGCCAGCAGCGTAGCGACAGGTGGTGGAAACACCATATATTTT. The encoded protein is CASSVATGGGNTIYF.

This clone was seen a few times. The genes are TRBV7-8 and TRBJ1-4; TRBD1 matches 7 bases. CDR3 size: 15 residues. The trim removed 4 bases at V and 8 bases at J, leaving 10 bases unmatched. Germline V gives CDR1 SGHVS, CDR2 FQNEAQ. The CDR3 DNA is TGTGCCAGCAGCTCATCCCGGGACAGCCAAGAAAAACTGTTTTTT. As protein: CASSSSRDSQEKLFF.

V gene TRBV7-3 combines with J gene TRBJ2-2; TRBD2 might be the D (6 bases). The CDR3 runs to 14 residues. V lost 4 bases and J lost 0, with 6 bases in between. In germline, CDR1 is SGHTA, CDR2 FQGTGA. The CDR3 region has the DNA TGTGCCAGCAGCTCGGGGGCGAACACCGGGGAGCTGTTTTTT. Its protein is CASSSGANTGELFF.

The J gene is TRBJ1-4, the V gene TRBV7-9, with D hard to call. Germline assignment: CDR1 SEHNR and CDR2 FQNEAQ (reference sequence). The V gene lost 1 base and the J gene lost 5 bases, with 11 bases spanning the gap. There are 15 residues in the CDR3. The CDR3 nucleotides are TGTGCCAGCAGCTTAGGAGGATACGAGAATGAAAAACTGTTTTTT. Translation: CASSLGGYENEKLFF.

The chain carries TRBV4-1 and TRBJ2-7; D is unclear. V dropped 0 bases and J dropped 0 bases, with 6 bases sitting between them. Germline V gene lookup returns CDR1 MGHRA and CDR2 YSYEKL. The CDR3 extends over 14 amino acids. CDR3 DNA: TGCGCCAGCAGCCAAGATCCAGGCTCCTACGAGCAGTACTTC. Amino acid sequence: CASSQDPGSYEQYF.

The chain joins TRBV4-2 to TRBJ2-2; 7 nucleotides agree with TRBD2. After removal of 4 bases from V and 6 bases from J, the junction contained 8 bases not matched to a gene. Germline assignment: CDR1 LGHNA and CDR2 YNFKEQ. The CDR3 runs 15 residues. The CDR3 spells CASSLRLALAGELFF. In DNA, the CDR3 is TGTGCCAGCAGCCTCCGACTAGCCTTGGCCGGGGAGCTGTTTTTT.

The chain employs TRBV6-1 and TRBJ1-2; 7 bases line up with TRBD1. The V gene's germline CDR1 is MNHNS and CDR2 SASEGT. J lost 4 bases, V lost 6 bases, and 11 bases had no gene match. The CDR3 spans 15 residues. The CDR3 coding sequence is TGTGCCAGCAGCGCACGGACAGGCGAACCCTATGGCTACACCTTC. As protein: CASSARTGEPYGYTF.

This clone was seen only once. The V and J genes are TRBV10-3 and TRBJ1-5; the match to TRBD1 covers 8 bases. V lost 4 bases, J lost 7 bases, and 9 bases stayed unmatched. The CDR3 covers 15 residues. Germline CDR1 ENHRY, CDR2 SYGVKD. The CDR3 reads CAISGATGAGQPQHF. The CDR3 DNA sequence: TGTGCCATCAGTGGGGCGACAGGGGCAGGACAGCCCCAGCATTTT.

V is TRBV27 and J is TRBJ2-1, with 9 bases lining up with TRBD2. Germline trimming cut 7 bases from V and 7 bases from J; bases unmatched to any gene: 8. Germline CDR1 is MNHEY and CDR2 is SMNVEV (reference sequence). The CDR3 is made up of 14 amino acids. CDR3 sequence: CASTLLAGQNEQFF. CDR3 nucleotides: TGTGCCAGCACCTTACTAGCGGGTCAGAATGAGCAGTTCTTC.

The rearrangement joins TRBV4-3 to TRBJ2-5, with 8 bases matching TRBD2. Germline lookup yields CDR1 LGHNA and CDR2 YSLEER. This CDR3 spans 15 amino acids. V lost 1 base to trimming and J lost 9 bases; unmatched junction nucleotides: 10. CDR3 in DNA: TGCGCCAGCAGCCAAGTGTTATTAGGACTAGCCCCCCAGTACTTC. It yields the protein CASSQVLLGLAPQYF.

The J gene is TRBJ2-7, the V gene TRBV5-6; TRBD2 aligns across 8 bases. V was clipped by 4 bases and J by 2 bases; unmatched bases: 2. Germline V gives CDR1 SGHDT, CDR2 YYEEEE. The CDR3 spans 13 residues. This CDR3 reads CASSRGGPYEQYF. Here the CDR3 DNA reads TGTGCCAGCAGCCGGGGGGGTCCCTACGAGCAGTACTTC. Full variable domain (outside the CDR3, taken from reference TRBV5-6 and TRBJ2-7): DAGVTQSPTHLIKTRGQQVTLRCSPKSGHDTVSWYQQALGQGPQFIFQYYEEEERQRGNFPDRFSGHQFPNYSSELNVNALLLGDSALYLCASSRGGPYEQYFGPGTRLTVT.

V gene TRBV25-1 combines with J gene TRBJ2-7; 8 nucleotides line up with TRBD1. Germline V CDR1 and CDR2: MGHDK, SYGVNS. The CDR3 runs to 15 residues. Trimming cost V 4 bases and J 7 bases; bases outside gene matches: 12. This CDR3 is CASSGVKGQAGEQYF. The CDR3 DNA reads TGTGCCAGCAGTGGGGTCAAGGGACAGGCGGGGGAGCAGTACTTC.

The table lists this clone with a few counts. This sequence joins TRBV9 and TRBJ1-3, with a weak D call TRBD1 (6 bases). The V and J ends lost 4 bases and 2 bases respectively, with 16 bases between them. Germline CDR1 reads SGDLS; CDR2 reads YYNGEE. The CDR3 spans 16 residues. The CDR3: CASSITGRVAGNTIYF. Here the CDR3 DNA reads TGTGCCAGCAGCATAACAGGGCGGGTAGCTGGAAACACCATATATTTT.

The chain uses TRBV9 and TRBJ2-4; tentative D call: TRBD1 (5 bases). CDR1 is SGDLS, CDR2 YYNGEE, per germline. CDR3 length: 14 amino acids. The V and J ends lost 5 bases and 1 base respectively, with 10 bases between them. CDR3 in amino acids: CASSLTGAKNIQYF. In DNA, the CDR3 is TGTGCCAGCAGTCTCACAGGTGCCAAAAACATTCAGTACTTC. Drawing the rest from reference TRBV9 and TRBJ2-4, the complete variable domain is DSGVTQTPKHLITATGQRVTLRCSPRSGDLSVYWYQQSLDQGLQFLIQYYNGEERAKGNILERFSAQQFPDLHSELNLSSLELGDSALYFCASSLTGAKNIQYFGAGTRLSVL.

The chain couples TRBV7-7 to TRBJ2-7; D call uncertain. The germline V and J ends were trimmed by 2 bases and 3 bases, with 11 bases remaining between them. This CDR3 contains 14 residues. Germline lookup yields CDR1 SSHAT and CDR2 FNYEAQ (reference sequence). CDR3 residues: CASSLNPTSYEQYF. CDR3 sequence (DNA): TGTGCCAGCAGCTTAAACCCCACGAGCTACGAGCAGTACTTC.

This clone was detected only a few times. The rearrangement uses TRBV7-2 and TRBJ2-1; no definite D call. V was clipped by 7 bases and J by 5 bases, with 6 bases between them. The CDR3 is 11 amino acids. Looked up from germline, CDR1 is SGHTA and CDR2 is FQGNSA. The CDR3: CASTLNNEQFF. CDR3 bases: TGTGCCAGCACCCTTAACAATGAGCAGTTCTTC.

The rearrangement uses TRBV5-1 and TRBJ2-5; 7 bases are shared with TRBD1. Losses at the gene ends were 4 bases for V and 2 bases for J; bases not matched to a gene: 8. Germline V CDR1 and CDR2: SGHRS, YFSETQ. The CDR3 has 15 residues. The CDR3 DNA follows: TGCGCCAGCAGCCAGTATGGACAGGCTCAAGAGACCCAGTACTTC. This codes for CASSQYGQAQETQYF.

The V gene is TRBV4-3, the J gene TRBJ1-4; the D gene is possibly TRBD1 (5 bases). Germline CDR1 reads LGHNA; CDR2 reads YSLEER. The ends were cut back, 0 bases at V and 5 bases at J, with 7 bases in the middle. CDR3 length: 14 residues. For the CDR3, the DNA is TGCGCCAGCAGCCAAGAGGAGGGGAATGAAAAACTGTTTTTT. It yields the protein CASSQEEGNEKLFF.

J is TRBJ2-7 and V is TRBV6-1, with 7 bases that match TRBD1. The V gene end was trimmed by 5 bases and the J gene end by 0 bases; junction bases not matched to a gene: 4. The CDR3 consists of 14 residues. CDR1 and CDR2 (germline): MNHNS, SASEGT. CDR3: CASSSRQGSYEQYF. CDR3 nucleotide sequence: TGTGCCAGCAGTTCCCGACAGGGCTCCTACGAGCAGTACTTC.

The chain uses TRBV11-3 and TRBJ2-3; D is perhaps TRBD2 (5 bases). V was clipped by 1 base and J by 0 bases, with 5 bases between them. Germline-derived CDR1 and CDR2 are SGHNT and YENEEA. The CDR3 contains 14 residues. Written as DNA, the CDR3 is TGTGCCAGCAGCTTAGGGAGGAGCACAGATACGCAGTATTTT. As protein: CASSLGRSTDTQYF.

CDR3 amino acids: CASSPVPLGNTGELFF. The CDR3 DNA is TGTGCCAGCAGCCCAGTTCCTCTTGGGAACACCGGGGAGCTGTTTTTT. This chain uses TRBV7-3 with TRBJ2-2; no firm D call. CDR1 and CDR2 (germline): SGHTA, FQGTGA. CDR3 length: 16 residues. Trimming cost V 5 bases and J 1 base, with 14 bases left between them.

This rearrangement joins TRBV13 to TRBJ2-5; 7 nucleotides agree with TRBD1. J lost 2 bases, V lost 5 bases, and 5 bases had no gene match. Germline values: CDR1 PRHDT, CDR2 FYEKMQ (reference sequence). The CDR3 totals 14 residues. CDR3 protein: CASSHGTEQETQYF. CDR3 in DNA: TGTGCCAGCAGCCACGGGACAGAGCAAGAGACCCAGTACTTC.

The rearrangement links TRBV19 to TRBJ2-1; D is perhaps TRBD1 (5 bases). V lost 4 bases, J lost 8 bases, and 15 bases lay in between. The germline CDR1 and CDR2 sequences are LNHDA and SQIVND (reference sequence). The CDR3 is made up of 14 amino acids. The CDR3 here is CASSNWIWGHEQFF. The CDR3 coding sequence is TGTGCCAGTAGTAATTGGATATGGGGCCATGAGCAGTTCTTC.

V is TRBV30 and J is TRBJ1-1; perhaps TRBD1 as D (5 bases). V was pared by 1 base and J by 3 bases, with 9 bases between. CDR3 length: 13 residues. Germline V CDR1 and CDR2: GTSNPN, SVGIG (reference sequence). This chain's CDR3 is CAWSAGGYTEAFF. In DNA form, the CDR3 reads TGTGCCTGGAGTGCGGGGGGGTACACTGAAGCTTTCTTT.

The chain joins TRBV5-1 to TRBJ2-2; TRBD2 is a possible D gene (5 bases). Germline assignment: CDR1 SGHRS and CDR2 YFSETQ. This CDR3 is 14 amino acids long. Trimming stripped 3 bases from V and 4 bases from J, with 10 bases between. The CDR3 coding sequence is TGCGCCAGCAGCTCTACTAGGACCACCGGGGAGCTGTTTTTT. This gives the protein CASSSTRTTGELFF.